Listed here are 20 T cell receptor beta chains from one sample, sequenced in a study of OX40 agonist ivuxolimab in advanced cancers. Here immunoSEQ multiplex PCR was the method, and the copy in TCRdb shows in-frame clones only, minus some. This repertoire shows about 76,000 clones, roughly 85% found once; its top ten account for roughly 6%. The material was CD4+ or CD8+ T cells sorted from blood, obtained in a trial of the OX40 agonist ivuxolimab. The source is an adult with an advanced solid tumor such as melanoma, head and neck, liver or kidney cancer.

The V and J genes are TRBV19 and TRBJ1-5, with TRBD1 matching over 9 bases. The CDR3 covers 16 residues. V lost 7 bases, J lost 6 bases, and 13 bases stayed unmatched. Germline values: CDR1 LNHDA, CDR2 SQIVND (reference sequence). CDR3 sequence: CASTAGDRGVGQPQHF. In DNA, the CDR3 is TGTGCCAGTACCGCGGGTGACAGGGGGGTAGGTCAGCCCCAGCATTTT.

This chain uses TRBV27 with TRBJ2-7; D not certain. Looked up from germline, CDR1 is MNHEY and CDR2 is SMNVEV (reference sequence). V lost 3 bases, J lost 1 base, and 7 bases lay in between. The CDR3 contains 13 residues. In DNA, the CDR3 is TGTGCCAGCAGTTTGCAGAGTTCCTACGAGCAGTACTTC. Its protein product is CASSLQSSYEQYF.

This chain connects TRBV5-1 to TRBJ2-1; weak D call: TRBD1 (6 bases). V shed 7 bases and J shed 5 bases, with 10 bases lying between them. Germline V CDR1 and CDR2: SGHRS, YFSETQ. CDR3 length equals 12 residues. Here the CDR3 reads CASGKGDNEQFF. CDR3 coding DNA: TGCGCCAGCGGGAAGGGGGACAATGAGCAGTTCTTC.

The chain combines TRBV27 with TRBJ2-1; no clear D gene. V gave up 3 bases and J gave up 4 bases, with 7 bases separating them. This CDR3 region has 13 residues. The germline CDR1 and CDR2 sequences are MNHEY and SMNVEV (reference sequence). CDR3 nucleotide sequence: TGTGCCAGCAGTTTCAGTGGTTACAATGAGCAGTTCTTC. Its translation: CASSFSGYNEQFF.

In its sample, this clone was seen a few times. The sample has other DNA sequences that encode this CDR3 too. This chain connects TRBV18 to TRBJ2-5, with D tentatively TRBD1 (5 bases). The tail of the sequence fits TRBJ2-7 better, so the J call may be wrong. Germline assignment: CDR1 KGHSH and CDR2 LQKENI. This CDR3 comprises 12 residues. CDR3 loop: CASSPQGSEQYF. Written as DNA, the CDR3 is TGTGCCAGCTCACCACAGGGGTCCGAGCAGTACTTC.

The chain combines TRBV18 with TRBJ1-2; weak D call: TRBD1 (5 bases). Looked up from germline, CDR1 is KGHSH and CDR2 is LQKENI. V gave up 0 bases and J gave up 4 bases, with 12 bases separating them. This CDR3 has 15 residues. The CDR3 coding sequence is TGTGCCAGCTCACCACCTTATACAGGATCCTATGGCTACACCTTC. It encodes CASSPPYTGSYGYTF.

Concerning this clone: One end of the junction varies from germline; a read error may be responsible. The J gene is TRBJ1-5, the V gene TRBV10-3, with D hard to call. There are 15 residues in the CDR3. The germline V gene has CDR1 ENHRY and CDR2 SYGVKD. The CDR3 region has the DNA TGCGCCAGCAGTTGGTCGAGAGGACGCAATCAGCCCCAGCATTTT. Its protein product is CASSWSRGRNQPQHF.

This clone was counted a few times. The chain combines TRBV30 with TRBJ1-4; no reliable D call. Germline values: CDR1 GTSNPN, CDR2 SVGIG (reference sequence). Between the trimmed V and J ends, which lost 7 bases and 0 bases, there was a span of 9 bases. The length of the CDR3 is 13 residues. The chain's CDR3 is CASPDATNEKLFF. Written as DNA, the CDR3 is TGTGCCTCACCGGACGCAACTAATGAAAAACTGTTTTTT.

CDR3 residues: CASKEIWDGDNEQFF. The CDR3 coding sequence is TGTGCCAGCAAAGAGATTTGGGACGGAGACAATGAGCAGTTCTTC. The chain couples TRBV6-5 to TRBJ2-1; D possibly uses TRBD1 or TRBD2 (5 bases each). V was trimmed by 7 bases and J by 5 bases, leaving 18 bases between them. The CDR3 totals 15 residues. From germline, CDR1 is MNHEY and CDR2 SVGAGI.

This chain uses TRBV29-1 with TRBJ1-2, with 7 nucleotides matching TRBD1. Germline CDR1 reads SQVTM; CDR2 reads ANQGSEA. Germline trimming cut 2 bases from V and 11 bases from J; bases unmatched to any gene: 5. CDR3 length: 11 residues. The CDR3 DNA reads TGCAGCGTTGAAAGGGACAGCGTATACACCTTC. It is translated as CSVERDSVYTF.

V gene TRBV27 combines with J gene TRBJ1-5; no clear D gene. Germline assignment: CDR1 MNHEY and CDR2 SMNVEV (reference sequence). The CDR3 contains 14 residues. Trimming removed 4 bases at V and 4 bases at J, with 11 bases between. The CDR3 protein is CASSSSVRNQPQHF. The CDR3, as DNA: TGTGCCAGCAGTTCCTCCGTGAGGAATCAGCCCCAGCATTTT.

The chain is built from TRBV11-2 and TRBJ2-7, with TRBD2 matching over 7 bases. Looked up from germline, CDR1 is SGHAT and CDR2 is FQNNGV. CDR3 length: 13 residues. The V and J ends lost 2 bases and 9 bases, in that order; junction bases with no gene match: 7. As DNA, the CDR3 is TGTGCCAGCAGCTTAACGGCGGGGGTAGGGCAGTACTTC. Amino acids: CASSLTAGVGQYF.

The chain employs TRBV9 and TRBJ1-2, with D perhaps matching TRBD1 (6 bases). This CDR3 region has 13 residues. Trimming removed 3 bases from V and 7 bases from J, with 13 bases in between. Germline CDR1 and CDR2: SGDLS and YYNGEE. The CDR3 nucleotides read TGTGCCAGCAGCGAGGGGGGAGGTGTTGGCTACACCTTC. Protein product: CASSEGGGVGYTF.

V usage is TRBV27 and J usage is TRBJ2-7; the D call may be TRBD1 or TRBD2 (5 bases each). This CDR3 comprises 12 residues. Germline V lookup: CDR1 MNHEY, CDR2 SMNVEV (reference sequence). V lost 3 bases to trimming and J lost 6 bases, with 9 bases between them. The CDR3 reads CASSFRGSEQYF. The CDR3 DNA sequence: TGTGCCAGCAGTTTCCGGGGCTCCGAGCAGTACTTC.

The J gene is TRBJ2-7, the V gene TRBV27, with TRBD1 matching 11 bases. After removal of 6 bases from V and 6 bases from J, the junction contained 7 bases not matched to a gene. The CDR3 is made up of 14 amino acids. Germline V lookup: CDR1 MNHEY, CDR2 SMNVEV (reference sequence). The CDR3 sequence: CASSRGQGGLEQYF. The CDR3 DNA follows: TGTGCCAGCAGCCGGGGACAGGGGGGCCTCGAGCAGTACTTC.

The chain employs TRBV5-6 and TRBJ1-6; TRBD1 might be the D (5 bases). This CDR3 is 16 amino acids long. The V gene's germline CDR1 is SGHDT and CDR2 YYEEEE. Trimming stripped 0 bases from V and 8 bases from J, with 15 bases between. CDR3 loop: CASSLDNGAGYSPLHF. The CDR3 nucleotides read TGTGCCAGCAGCTTGGATAACGGGGCGGGGTATTCACCCCTCCACTTT.

The chain combines TRBV6-1 with TRBJ1-2; D gene ambiguous. This CDR3 has 13 amino acids. Germline lookup yields CDR1 MNHNS and CDR2 SASEGT. V was trimmed by 1 base and J by 5 bases, leaving 8 bases between them. This chain's CDR3 is CASSEVGRYGYTF. CDR3 DNA sequence: TGTGCCAGCAGTGAAGTCGGGCGTTATGGCTACACCTTC.

The chain combines TRBV7-9 with TRBJ2-5, with 11 positions matching TRBD2. The CDR3 is 16 amino acids. Germline-derived CDR1 and CDR2 are SEHNR and FQNEAQ (reference sequence). The ends lost 2 bases at V and 3 bases at J; junction bases unmatched: 5. The CDR3 DNA is TGTGCCAGCAGCTTATTTAGCGGGGGGGCCAAAGAGACCCAGTACTTC. Translation: CASSLFSGGAKETQYF.

For the CDR3, the DNA is TGCAGCGTGGGACTAGCGGGGGGTTACTCCTACAATGAGCAGTTCTTC. Encoded protein: CSVGLAGGYSYNEQFF. V is TRBV29-1 and J is TRBJ2-1; 15 nucleotides line up with TRBD2. This CDR3 is 16 amino acids long. Losses at the gene ends were 6 bases for V and 0 bases for J; bases not matched to a gene: 3. Germline-derived CDR1 and CDR2 are SQVTM and ANQGSEA.

This clone was recorded once. The gene calls are TRBV7-9 and TRBJ2-1; D remains unclear. V lost 5 bases, J lost 5 bases, and 16 bases lay in between. CDR1 is SEHNR, CDR2 FQNEAQ, per germline (reference sequence). This CDR3 spans 15 amino acids. In DNA, the CDR3 is TGTGCCAGCAGCCCCTACGGATGGGCCGACAATGAGCAGTTCTTC. Its protein product is CASSPYGWADNEQFF.